This T cell receptor beta chain stems from a study of cytomegalovirus exposure and HLA in healthy donors. Overall study findings and caveats: Exclusion as indistinguishable affected some V segments, including TRBV6-2 and TRBV6-3. It was approximately 150 TCR beta chains that were listed as cytomegalovirus-associated. In a later analysis, around 18,000 TCR beta sequences were associated with HLA alleles at 0.05 false discovery rate.

Unmatched junction bases numbered 3, after V lost 3 bases and J lost 5 bases. Looked up from germline, CDR1 is SNHLY and CDR2 is FYNNEI. This CDR3 comprises 13 residues. Primers included in the PCR were 60 Vbeta and 13 Jbeta primers. Produced via immunoSEQ multiplex PCR; TCRdb's table is partial and in-frame only. This table has some 170,000 clones, 77% appearing once. This clone appeared once. The antigen is unknown. The chain links TRBV2 to TRBJ2-7; 8 nucleotides align to TRBD1. The sequenced sample consisted of PBMCs. This receptor was identified in a woman aged 55-70 years in good health and CMV-seropositive. In DNA form, the CDR3 reads TGTGCCAGCAGTGAGCAGGGGGCCCACGAGCAGTACTTC. This codes for CASSEQGAHEQYF.